What follows describes a single T cell receptor beta chain. The CDR3 contains 15 residues. Per the germline V gene, CDR1 is SGHRS and CDR2 is YFSETQ. With 1 base removed from V and 3 bases from J, the gap between germline ends came to 8 bases. The sample belongs to a study of control samples from healthy donors and cancer patients. Some clones are missing from TCRdb's copy, which holds only in-frame ones; the method was immunoSEQ multiplex PCR. The table includes about 140,000 clones, 85% to 95% detected once. The sequenced sample consisted of blood. The source of this sequence is a man aged 35-49 years in good health. This chain links TRBV5-1 with TRBJ2-6; no clear D gene. The CDR3 region has the DNA TGCGCCAGCAGCTTGATCGATGGTGGGGCCAACGTCCTGACTTTC. This encodes CASSLIDGGANVLTF.